The rows below give T cell receptor beta chains drawn from one sample of a study of blood T cell repertoires in COVID-19. Here immunoSEQ multiplex PCR was the method, and the copy in TCRdb shows in-frame clones only, minus some. The sample includes around 160,000 clones, roughly four fifths seen only once; the top ten take roughly 7.7%. Input material: peripheral blood. The source of these receptors is a human donor with acute or convalescent COVID-19. The donor label of this sample is uncertain. The CDR3 runs from the conserved cysteine through the conserved F or W. Each record gives: CDR3 DNA, CDR3 protein, V gene, D gene, J gene, clone size. The D gene is left open where the match is weak. Some rows have no size entry. The others give once, few or many, or a class for an expanded clone.

CDR3nt: TGTGCCAGCAGTGGCGAGGACTATATCTTCCACTTT; CDR3aa: CASSGEDYIFHF; v_gene: TRBV27; d_gene: .; j_gene: TRBJ1-6; abundance: .
CDR3nt: TGTGCCAGTAGTATAGATTCCCGCAGCGCCGAGCAGTACTTC; CDR3aa: CASSIDSRSAEQYF; v_gene: TRBV19; d_gene: .; j_gene: TRBJ2-7; abundance: .
CDR3nt: TGTGCCAGCAGCCCGGGACAGACTTATCAAGAGACCCAGTACTTC; CDR3aa: CASSPGQTYQETQYF; v_gene: TRBV9; d_gene: TRBD1; j_gene: TRBJ2-5; abundance: .
CDR3nt: TGTGCCAGCAGTTTTAACGGTGAAAAACTGTTTTTT; CDR3aa: CASSFNGEKLFF; v_gene: TRBV12-3/TRBV12-4; d_gene: .; j_gene: TRBJ1-4; abundance: .
CDR3nt: TGTGCCAGCAGCCCCCACCGAGCGGGTGCTACCTACAATGAGCAGTTCTTC; CDR3aa: CASSPHRAGATYNEQFF; v_gene: TRBV7-6; d_gene: .; j_gene: TRBJ2-1; abundance: once
CDR3nt: TGTGCCAGCAGCCTTAGGACAGGGGGCGCGTACGAGCAGTACTTC; CDR3aa: CASSLRTGGAYEQYF; v_gene: TRBV7-6; d_gene: TRBD1; j_gene: TRBJ2-7; abundance: few
CDR3nt: TGTGCCAGCAGTGTCAGGGGGGAGGTCACTGAAGCTTTCTTT; CDR3aa: CASSVRGEVTEAFF; v_gene: TRBV6-4; d_gene: TRBD1; j_gene: TRBJ1-1; abundance: .
CDR3nt: TGTGCCAGCAGCGTGGGAGAGCCATCACCCCTCCACTTT; CDR3aa: CASSVGEPSPLHF; v_gene: TRBV5-4; d_gene: .; j_gene: TRBJ1-6; abundance: .
CDR3nt: TGTGCCAGCAGCCCCAGAGCGGGGGGTACCTACAATGAGCAGTTCTTC; CDR3aa: CASSPRAGGTYNEQFF; v_gene: TRBV7-2; d_gene: TRBD2; j_gene: TRBJ2-1; abundance: .
CDR3nt: TGTGCCAGCAGTGACCCCGAGGGTGGGAGCTACGAGCAGTACTTC; CDR3aa: CASSDPEGGSYEQYF; v_gene: TRBV2; d_gene: .; j_gene: TRBJ2-7; abundance: few
CDR3nt: TGTGCCAGCAGCTCCCCCGGGACAGGGGAGACTGAAGCTTTCTTT; CDR3aa: CASSSPGTGETEAFF; v_gene: TRBV5-6; d_gene: TRBD1; j_gene: TRBJ1-1; abundance: once
CDR3nt: TGTGCCAGCAGCGTAGCTGGGCAAGCTGGGAATGAGCAGTTCTTC; CDR3aa: CASSVAGQAGNEQFF; v_gene: TRBV9; d_gene: .; j_gene: TRBJ2-1; abundance: .
CDR3nt: TGTGCCAGCAGGACAGGGTTTAGCGAGCAGTACTTC; CDR3aa: CASRTGFSEQYF; v_gene: TRBV19; d_gene: TRBD1; j_gene: TRBJ2-7; abundance: once
CDR3nt: TGCGCCAGCAGACCCGGGGACAGCCGTGAAAAACTGTTTTTT; CDR3aa: CASRPGDSREKLFF; v_gene: TRBV5-1; d_gene: TRBD1; j_gene: TRBJ1-4; abundance: .
CDR3nt: TGTGCCAGCAGCAGCACCTACAATGAGCAGTTCTTC; CDR3aa: CASSSTYNEQFF; v_gene: TRBV9; d_gene: .; j_gene: TRBJ2-1; abundance: .
CDR3nt: TGTGCCAGCAGTCGGGAGTCTAACTATGGCTACACCTTC; CDR3aa: CASSRESNYGYTF; v_gene: TRBV2; d_gene: .; j_gene: TRBJ1-2; abundance: .
CDR3nt: TGTGCCAGCAGTCCTACAGGGGTGAGAACTGAAGCTTTCTTT; CDR3aa: CASSPTGVRTEAFF; v_gene: TRBV9; d_gene: TRBD1; j_gene: TRBJ1-1; abundance: .
CDR3nt: TGTGCCAGCAGGGATACAGGAATACTAAACTATGGCTACACCTTC; CDR3aa: CASRDTGILNYGYTF; v_gene: TRBV28; d_gene: .; j_gene: TRBJ1-2; abundance: .
CDR3nt: TGTGCCAGCAGTTGGGACTGGAGCTCCTATAATTCACCCCTCCACTTT; CDR3aa: CASSWDWSSYNSPLHF; v_gene: TRBV5-5; d_gene: .; j_gene: TRBJ1-6; abundance: .
CDR3nt: TGTGCCAGCAGTTTAGGCCAGGAACTTGACACTGAAGCTTTCTTT; CDR3aa: CASSLGQELDTEAFF; v_gene: TRBV27; d_gene: .; j_gene: TRBJ1-1; abundance: once
CDR3nt: TGTGCCACCAGTGACCGCGACAGGGGCACCGGGGAGCTGTTTTTT; CDR3aa: CATSDRDRGTGELFF; v_gene: TRBV24-1; d_gene: TRBD1; j_gene: TRBJ2-2; abundance: few
CDR3nt: TGTGCCAGCAGCTCCCTACGACAGGGGGCTAATGGCTACACCTTC; CDR3aa: CASSSLRQGANGYTF; v_gene: TRBV11-2; d_gene: TRBD1; j_gene: TRBJ1-2; abundance: .
CDR3nt: TGCAGCGGTGGACAGGGGGTCACCTTC; CDR3aa: CSGGQGVTF; v_gene: TRBV29-1; d_gene: TRBD1; j_gene: TRBJ1-2; abundance: .
CDR3nt: TGTGCCAGCAGCCAAGAACAGTCGCCAGATACGCAGTATTTT; CDR3aa: CASSQEQSPDTQYF; v_gene: TRBV3-1/TRBV3-2; d_gene: .; j_gene: TRBJ2-3; abundance: .
CDR3nt: TGTGCCACCAGTGCAGGACAGGGGCTAATGGATACGCAGTATTTT; CDR3aa: CATSAGQGLMDTQYF; v_gene: TRBV24-1; d_gene: TRBD1; j_gene: TRBJ2-3; abundance: .
CDR3nt: TGTGCCAGCAGTTACAACAGGGAGTATGGCTACACCTTC; CDR3aa: CASSYNREYGYTF; v_gene: TRBV6-5; d_gene: .; j_gene: TRBJ1-2; abundance: .
CDR3nt: TGTGCCAGCAGTGAAGGGACACTGCTCGGCCATGAGCAGTTCTTC; CDR3aa: CASSEGTLLGHEQFF; v_gene: TRBV25-1; d_gene: .; j_gene: TRBJ2-1; abundance: .
CDR3nt: TGTGCCAGCTCGGGACAGGGCACAAACATTCAGTACTTC; CDR3aa: CASSGQGTNIQYF; v_gene: TRBV18; d_gene: TRBD1; j_gene: TRBJ2-4; abundance: once
CDR3nt: TGTGCCAGCAGCCAAGAGGGGGCTTTTGCGTCGAACACTGAAGCTTTCTTT; CDR3aa: CASSQEGAFASNTEAFF; v_gene: TRBV3-1/TRBV3-2; d_gene: .; j_gene: TRBJ1-1; abundance: .
CDR3nt: TGTGCCAGCAGCTCGTTCCTTAGCGTTAATGAAAAACTGTTTTTT; CDR3aa: CASSSFLSVNEKLFF; v_gene: TRBV7-8; d_gene: .; j_gene: TRBJ1-4; abundance: .
CDR3nt: TGTGCCTGGAGTCCATGGGACTCAGGGGGCTATGGCTACACCTTC; CDR3aa: CAWSPWDSGGYGYTF; v_gene: TRBV30; d_gene: TRBD1; j_gene: TRBJ1-2; abundance: .
CDR3nt: TGTGCCAGCAGGGAGGGAGGCAGTTATCAGCCCCAGCATTTT; CDR3aa: CASREGGSYQPQHF; v_gene: TRBV6-6; d_gene: .; j_gene: TRBJ1-5; abundance: once
CDR3nt: TGTGCCAGGATAGCTAACTATGGCTACACCTTC; CDR3aa: CARIANYGYTF; v_gene: TRBV27; d_gene: .; j_gene: TRBJ1-2; abundance: .
CDR3nt: TGTGCCAGCAGTCTAAGGGACACTTACACTGAAGCTTTCTTT; CDR3aa: CASSLRDTYTEAFF; v_gene: TRBV27; d_gene: .; j_gene: TRBJ1-1; abundance: .
CDR3nt: TGTGCCAGCAGCCACACAGGTCACGTATCCTACGAGCAGTACTTC; CDR3aa: CASSHTGHVSYEQYF; v_gene: TRBV27; d_gene: .; j_gene: TRBJ2-7; abundance: .
CDR3nt: TGTGCCAGCAGTGGCGTAGAAACTAATGAAAAACTGTTTTTT; CDR3aa: CASSGVETNEKLFF; v_gene: TRBV25-1; d_gene: .; j_gene: TRBJ1-4; abundance: .
CDR3nt: TGTGCCAGCAGTTTCGACAGGTTGGACGGCTACACCTTC; CDR3aa: CASSFDRLDGYTF; v_gene: TRBV6-5; d_gene: .; j_gene: TRBJ1-2; abundance: .
CDR3nt: TGTGCCAGCAGCACCCAAGGGGCTAACTATGGCTACACCTTC; CDR3aa: CASSTQGANYGYTF; v_gene: TRBV5-5; d_gene: .; j_gene: TRBJ1-2; abundance: .
CDR3nt: TGTGCCAGCAGTGTGCGGCGAGCGTCCTACAATGAGCAGTTCTTC; CDR3aa: CASSVRRASYNEQFF; v_gene: TRBV2; d_gene: .; j_gene: TRBJ2-1; abundance: .
CDR3nt: TGTGCCAGCATGAGGGGACAGGAACATGGCTACACCTTC; CDR3aa: CASMRGQEHGYTF; v_gene: TRBV2; d_gene: TRBD1; j_gene: TRBJ1-2; abundance: few
CDR3nt: TGTGCCAGCAGCTCACAGGGGTATGGCTACACCTTC; CDR3aa: CASSSQGYGYTF; v_gene: TRBV6-5; d_gene: TRBD1; j_gene: TRBJ1-2; abundance: .
CDR3nt: TGTGCCAGCAGCTTAATATCGGGGGATGGCTACACCTTC; CDR3aa: CASSLISGDGYTF; v_gene: TRBV7-9; d_gene: .; j_gene: TRBJ1-2; abundance: .
CDR3nt: TGTGCCAGCAGCTTGGAGTTAGCTAACTATGGCTACACCTTC; CDR3aa: CASSLELANYGYTF; v_gene: TRBV5-6; d_gene: .; j_gene: TRBJ1-2; abundance: .
CDR3nt: TGTGCCAGCAGCGTGGGGACTGCGGATGAAAAACTGTTTTTT; CDR3aa: CASSVGTADEKLFF; v_gene: TRBV9; d_gene: .; j_gene: TRBJ1-4; abundance: .
CDR3nt: TGTGCCAGTAGTACCTGGACAGCCAACTACAATGAGCAGTTCTTC; CDR3aa: CASSTWTANYNEQFF; v_gene: TRBV19; d_gene: .; j_gene: TRBJ2-1; abundance: .
CDR3nt: TGCGCCAGCAGCCCCGTCGGTATCGGGAAGCCCCAGCATTTT; CDR3aa: CASSPVGIGKPQHF; v_gene: TRBV5-1; d_gene: .; j_gene: TRBJ1-5; abundance: .
CDR3nt: TGTGCCTGGAGTGTTGTGCCTTCGGGCGGGGAGCTGTTTTTT; CDR3aa: CAWSVVPSGGELFF; v_gene: TRBV30; d_gene: .; j_gene: TRBJ2-2; abundance: .
CDR3nt: TGTGCCAGCTCACCACGGGGCAACAGTGAAAACACTGAAGCTTTCTTT; CDR3aa: CASSPRGNSENTEAFF; v_gene: TRBV18; d_gene: .; j_gene: TRBJ1-1; abundance: .
CDR3nt: TGTGCCAGTAGTAGGCTCCGGGACAGGAGTTCTAACTATGGCTACACCTTC; CDR3aa: CASSRLRDRSSNYGYTF; v_gene: TRBV19; d_gene: TRBD1; j_gene: TRBJ1-2; abundance: .
CDR3nt: TGTGCCTGGAGCCCGACAGTGCCTAACACTGAAGCTTTCTTT; CDR3aa: CAWSPTVPNTEAFF; v_gene: TRBV30; d_gene: .; j_gene: TRBJ1-1; abundance: .
CDR3nt: TGTGCCAGCAGCTACAGCTCCAATCAGCCCCAGCATTTT; CDR3aa: CASSYSSNQPQHF; v_gene: TRBV6-5; d_gene: .; j_gene: TRBJ1-5; abundance: once
CDR3nt: TGCGCCAGCACCTGGACAGAAGGAGTAGCTGAAGCTTTCTTT; CDR3aa: CASTWTEGVAEAFF; v_gene: TRBV5-1; d_gene: .; j_gene: TRBJ1-1; abundance: few
CDR3nt: TGTGCCAGCAGGGGCTACAACACCGGGGAGCTGTTTTTT; CDR3aa: CASRGYNTGELFF; v_gene: TRBV27; d_gene: .; j_gene: TRBJ2-2; abundance: .
CDR3nt: TGTGCCAGCAGTTACCGGGACATTAATCAGCCCCAGCATTTT; CDR3aa: CASSYRDINQPQHF; v_gene: TRBV6-6; d_gene: .; j_gene: TRBJ1-5; abundance: .
CDR3nt: TGTGCCACCAGCTACGGTCTGAACACTGAAGCTTTCTTT; CDR3aa: CATSYGLNTEAFF; v_gene: TRBV24-1; d_gene: .; j_gene: TRBJ1-1; abundance: .